This TCR beta chain was captured in a study of T cell repertoires in cytomegalovirus infection. Findings and caveats of the study: People with CMV and the relevant HLA were identified by cumulative public TCR beta family frequency.

The table lists this clonotype with a count of one. Antigen unknown. MiXCR was run by TCRdb on the reads, yielding one entry per CDR3 protein. Counted here are a few hundred thousand distinct CDR3 sequences, almost 40% occurring once; the ten biggest clones make up about 48%. Losses at the gene ends were 3 bases for V and 5 bases for J; bases not matched to a gene: 5. Germline V lookup: CDR1 KGHSH, CDR2 LQKENI. The CDR3 extends over 15 amino acids. This sequence originates from a human donor in good health (CMV status not recorded). Some clones in this sample may be carry-over from other donors' samples. Material: cultured PBMCs, obtained from culture after CMV antigen stimulation. The gene calls are TRBV18 and TRBJ1-4; 8 nucleotides line up with TRBD1. The CDR3 loop reads CASSPPGQENEKLFF. Written as DNA, the CDR3 is TGTGCCAGCTCACCTCCGGGACAGGAGAATGAAAAACTGTTTTTT.